One T cell receptor (beta chain) is described in this entry. What it binds is unknown. This entry is derived from a study of blood T cells in healthy people across ages. Then a second PCR, running about 6 to 11 cycles, was carried out with a sample-barcoded 5' primer and a J-beta primer mix. Each CDR3 protein is one row after TCRdb ran MiXCR on the 5' RACE reads. Among under 800,000 distinct CDR3 sequences, roughly two fifths were seen once, and the ten largest hold more than 20%. Germline V CDR1 and CDR2: MNHEY, SVGAGI. The CDR3 loop spans 15 amino acids. V lost 8 bases to trimming and J lost 3 bases; unmatched junction nucleotides: 10. Points from the study as a whole: PBMCs were not sorted, which prevented a conclusive comparison of naive versus antigen-experienced cells.

The clonotype comes from a woman aged 60-75 years in good health. Specimen: blood. V is TRBV6-5 and J is TRBJ2-7; 10 nucleotides match TRBD1. Written as DNA, the CDR3 is TGTGCCAGCGGCCGATCCGGGACAGGGGACTACGAGCAGTACTTC. Its protein is CASGRSGTGDYEQYF.